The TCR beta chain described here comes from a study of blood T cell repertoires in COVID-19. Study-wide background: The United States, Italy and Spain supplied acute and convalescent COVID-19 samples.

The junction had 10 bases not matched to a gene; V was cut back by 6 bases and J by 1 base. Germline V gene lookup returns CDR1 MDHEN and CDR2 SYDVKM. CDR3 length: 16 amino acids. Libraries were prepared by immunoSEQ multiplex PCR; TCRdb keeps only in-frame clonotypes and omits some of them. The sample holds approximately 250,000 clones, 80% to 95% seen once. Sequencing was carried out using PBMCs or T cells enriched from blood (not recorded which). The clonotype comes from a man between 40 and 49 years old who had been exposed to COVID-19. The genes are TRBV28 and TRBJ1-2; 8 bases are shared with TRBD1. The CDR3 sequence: CASRTRTGYGNYGYTF. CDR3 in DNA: TGTGCCAGCAGGACTAGGACAGGGTATGGTAACTATGGCTACACCTTC.